The T cell receptor beta chain described here comes from a study of T cells in Graves' hyperthyroidism and ophthalmopathy. Across the whole study: Blood was drawn when the patient was first diagnosed and still untreated. Findings and caveats of the study: Among clonotypes expanded in thyroid above 0.001, most were also found in blood.

The V end was cut by 1 base, the J end by 0 bases, with 12 bases between. The CDR3 loop spans 16 amino acids. Germline values: CDR1 LGHDT, CDR2 YNNKEL (reference sequence). TCR beta CDR3 region amplification was performed from RNA transcripts. First-round RT-PCR targeting the TCR CDR3 was performed with the HTBI primer set. TCRdb re-called the multiplex PCR reads with MiXCR, one entry per CDR3 protein. This sample has 500,000 to 800,000 distinct CDR3 sequences, with roughly 15% found just once. This clonotype was seen many times. Its target is not known. This chain links TRBV3-1 with TRBJ1-1; tentative D call: TRBD1 (6 bases). Sequenced sample: blood. The sequence came from a woman aged 50 to 60 with Graves' ophthalmopathy. CDR3 in DNA: TGTGCCAGCAGCCAAGTGCCGGGACACCTGAACACTGAAGCTTTCTTT. Amino acid sequence: CASSQVPGHLNTEAFF.